The entry below describes one TCR beta chain. TCRdb's table, derived via immunoSEQ multiplex PCR, lists solely in-frame clones and lacks some. The table has about 490,000 clones, over 75% seen once. This sample stems from a study of blood T cell repertoires in COVID-19. Per the germline V gene, CDR1 is MNHEY and CDR2 is SMNVEV (reference sequence). Losses at the gene ends were 6 bases for V and 7 bases for J; bases not matched to a gene: 11. The CDR3 loop spans 15 amino acids. V gene TRBV27 combines with J gene TRBJ1-5; 8 nucleotides match TRBD1. The specimen sequenced was peripheral blood. This receptor was obtained from a human donor in a cohort sampled during active COVID-19. In nucleotides, the CDR3 is TGTGCCAGCAGCTCAAACCCAGGGGGCCGGCAGCCCCAGCATTTT. It is translated as CASSSNPGGRQPQHF.